This TCR beta chain originates from a study of blood T cell repertoires in COVID-19 (dated by TCRdb to the early 2020s). Regarding the research as a whole: The collaborator samples originated in the United States, Italy and Spain and spanned the acute and convalescent phases of COVID-19. The samples were drawn from the first 160 participants of the ongoing ImmuneRACE study and from 1,254 subjects provided by 6 global collaborators. Where HLA class I and class II types were available, the types were taken from metadata supplied by the sample provider, not from assay-based typing. The prospective study material was composed of cDNA or gDNA derived from T cells, B-cell-depleted T cells, or PBMCs. The dataset comprised deeply sampled blood TCRbeta repertoires from subjects exposed to, actively infected with, or recovered from COVID-19. A freely available public database, intended as a resource for researchers studying the immune response to SARS-CoV-2, is where the repertoires were released. Sample metadata almost always included a de-identified subject ID, COVID-19 status, age in years and sex.

A second Seattle source provided samples from volunteer blood donors who had recovered from COVID-19. The collaborating institutions used their own protocols to collect whole blood in K2EDTA tubes. Collaborator samples were shipped for TCRbeta analysis as frozen whole blood, isolated PBMCs, or DNA extracted from either sample type. Of note for this clone: Its antigen remains undetermined. No qualities accompany the bases; no much larger clone lies one base away.

TCRbeta CDR3 regions were amplified from genomic DNA using the immunoSEQ Assay, a bias-controlled multiplex PCR. On the study's bioinformatics: The number of nucleated cells in each sample was estimated by amplification of reference gene primers within the assay. To quantify the absolute abundance of each unique TCRbeta CDR3 rearrangement, sequence reads were collapsed and filtered. Productive Simpson clonality was computed per sample as the square root of Simpson's diversity index over productive rearrangements. The table was pulled from immuneACCESS by TCRdb, which kept in-frame rearrangements only. Such tables lose some clones; where checked, under half of the loss comes from unresolved V genes, and the rest has no known cause. The V and J calls and clone size were taken over from that table, and D and trimming were inferred from the DNA. Counted in this sample were over 200,000 clones; 88% of them appeared once. 0.95% to 1% of the sample lies in the top ten.

Summary of the overall study and its limitations: The quantity of clinical and demographic metadata differed by source and by participant and was supplied without curation.

The sample comprised peripheral blood. This receptor was taken from a woman aged 40 to 49 who had recovered from COVID-19.

This receptor carries the CDR3 CASSQGLADSYNEQFF. The DNA is TGCGCCAGCAGCCAAGGTCTAGCGGACTCCTACAATGAGCAGTTCTTC. The chain is made from TRBV4-1 and TRBJ2-1; TRBD2 aligns with 7 central bases. The germline V gene gives CDR1 as MGHRA and CDR2 as YSYEKL. The V end gives up 1 base and the J end 0 bases, leaving 3 bases in the junction not matched to a gene. Counted from cysteine to phenylalanine, this CDR3 has 16 amino acids. Kept here is only the CDR3 DNA, which spans 48 bases and is read in frame from base 1.